Sequencing of this T cell receptor beta chain was carried out in a study of T cells after yellow fever vaccination. With respect to this clonotype: Its antigen is undetermined.

TCRdb reprocessed the 5' RACE reads via MiXCR and lists one record per CDR3 protein. The table has 450,000 to 650,000 distinct CDR3 sequences, roughly 22% seen once. Germline CDR1 reads LGHNA; CDR2 reads YSLEER. V shed 0 bases and J shed 3 bases, with 8 bases lying between them. The length of the CDR3 is 15 residues. Study conclusions and caveats: Reappearing after the booster were most of the clones from primary vaccination (almost 97% CD4, approximately 85% CD8).

This clonotype was obtained from a man younger than 35 who received the YFV17D yellow fever vaccine. Sequenced material: PBMCs, taken 20 to 25 days after the first yellow fever vaccination. The chain has TRBV4-3 and TRBJ2-2, with D possibly matching TRBD2 (6 bases). CDR3 sequence: CASSQDAGHTGELFF. CDR3 nucleotide sequence: TGCGCCAGCAGCCAAGACGCGGGGCACACCGGGGAGCTGTTTTTT.